Each of the 2 T cell receptor beta chains below was sequenced from the same sample in a study of shared clonotypes between healthy human individuals. CD45RO-negative, CCR7-positively selected cells formed the naive CD8 fraction, excluding terminally differentiated effector memory CD45RA+ cells. Here immunoSEQ multiplex PCR was the method, and the copy in TCRdb shows in-frame clones only, minus some. The sample holds approximately 1.9 million clones; 93% are singletons and the top ten take 1.5% to 2%. Sequenced input: naive CD8+ T cells from PBMCs. Receptors were obtained from a man younger than 35 in good health. Some clones in this sample may be carry-over from other donors' samples.

The chain's CDR3 is CASSLYNKDSTF. The CDR3 bases are TGTGCCAGCAGTTTGTATAACAAGGACTCCACCTTC. The J gene is TRBJ1-2, the V gene TRBV28; D is undetermined. Trimming took off 3 bases at V and 13 bases at J, with 15 bases between the two ends. This CDR3 has 12 residues. CDR1 and CDR2 (germline): MDHEN, SYDVKM.

The CDR3 sequence: CASSFQEVNEKLFF. Here the CDR3 DNA reads TGTGCCAGCAGCTTCCAGGAGGTTAATGAAAAACTGTTTTTT. The rearrangement links TRBV7-9 to TRBJ1-4; D is unresolved. There are 14 residues in the CDR3. V lost 3 bases and J 4 bases, leaving 9 bases between the germline ends. Germline-derived CDR1 and CDR2 are SEHNR and FQNEAQ (reference sequence).